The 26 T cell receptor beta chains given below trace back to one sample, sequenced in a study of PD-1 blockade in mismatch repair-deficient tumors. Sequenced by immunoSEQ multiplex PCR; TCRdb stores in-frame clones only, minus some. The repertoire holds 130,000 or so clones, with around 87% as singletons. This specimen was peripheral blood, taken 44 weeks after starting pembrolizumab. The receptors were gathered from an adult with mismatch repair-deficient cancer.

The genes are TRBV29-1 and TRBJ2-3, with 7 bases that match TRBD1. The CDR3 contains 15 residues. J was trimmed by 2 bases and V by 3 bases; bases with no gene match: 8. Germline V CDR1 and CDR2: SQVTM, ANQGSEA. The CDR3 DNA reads TGCAGCGTTGATGGCAGGGGGTTCTACACAGATACGCAGTATTTT. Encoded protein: CSVDGRGFYTDTQYF.

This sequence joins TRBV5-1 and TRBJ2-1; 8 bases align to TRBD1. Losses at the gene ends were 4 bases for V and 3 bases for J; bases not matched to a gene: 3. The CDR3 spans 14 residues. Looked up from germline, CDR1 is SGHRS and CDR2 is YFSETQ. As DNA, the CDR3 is TGCGCCAGCAGCATTGGACAGGGCTACAATGAGCAGTTCTTC. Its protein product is CASSIGQGYNEQFF.

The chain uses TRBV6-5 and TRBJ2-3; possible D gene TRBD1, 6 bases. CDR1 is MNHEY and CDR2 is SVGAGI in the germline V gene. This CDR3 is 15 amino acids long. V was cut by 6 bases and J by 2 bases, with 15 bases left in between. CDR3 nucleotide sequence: TGTGCCAGCAGCTTTGCCCGGGACACCACAGATACGCAGTATTTT. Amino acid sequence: CASSFARDTTDTQYF.

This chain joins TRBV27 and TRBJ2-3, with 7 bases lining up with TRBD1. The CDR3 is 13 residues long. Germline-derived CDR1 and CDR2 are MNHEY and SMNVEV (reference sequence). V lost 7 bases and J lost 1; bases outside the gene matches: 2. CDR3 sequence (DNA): TGTGCCAGCACAGGACAGGGCACAGATACGCAGTATTTT. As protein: CASTGQGTDTQYF.

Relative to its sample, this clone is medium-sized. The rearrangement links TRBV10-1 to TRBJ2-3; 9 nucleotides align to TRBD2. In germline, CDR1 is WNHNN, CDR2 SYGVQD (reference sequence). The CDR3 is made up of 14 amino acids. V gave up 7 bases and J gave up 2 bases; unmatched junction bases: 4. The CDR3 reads CASISGSYTDTQYF. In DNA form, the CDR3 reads TGCGCCAGCATTAGCGGGAGCTACACAGATACGCAGTATTTT.

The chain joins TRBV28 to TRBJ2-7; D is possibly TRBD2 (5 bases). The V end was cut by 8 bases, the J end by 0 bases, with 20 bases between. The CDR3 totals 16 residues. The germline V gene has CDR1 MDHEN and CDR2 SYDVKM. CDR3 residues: CASGLGGPESSYEQYF. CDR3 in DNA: TGTGCCAGCGGACTCGGAGGCCCAGAGAGCTCCTACGAGCAGTACTTC.

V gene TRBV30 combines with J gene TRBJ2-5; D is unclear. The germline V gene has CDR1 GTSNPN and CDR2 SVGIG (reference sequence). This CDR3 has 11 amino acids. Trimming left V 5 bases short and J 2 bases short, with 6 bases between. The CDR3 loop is CAWARQETQYF. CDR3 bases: TGTGCCTGGGCTAGGCAAGAGACCCAGTACTTC.

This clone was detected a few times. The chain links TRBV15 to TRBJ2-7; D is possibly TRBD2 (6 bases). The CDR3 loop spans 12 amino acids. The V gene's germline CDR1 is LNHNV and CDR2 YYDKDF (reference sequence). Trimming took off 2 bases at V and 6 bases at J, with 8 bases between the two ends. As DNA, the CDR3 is TGTGCCACCAGCAGAATGGGAGGCGAGCAGTACTTC. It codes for CATSRMGGEQYF.

CDR3 coding DNA: TGTGCCAGCAGCCAAGATCTCGTGGGGGATGAGCAGTTCTTC. This encodes CASSQDLVGDEQFF. The genes are TRBV4-2 and TRBJ2-1; TRBD1 or TRBD2 may be the D gene (5 bases each). The germline V and J ends were trimmed by 0 bases and 8 bases, with 11 bases remaining between them. From germline, CDR1 is LGHNA and CDR2 YNFKEQ. The CDR3 has 14 residues.

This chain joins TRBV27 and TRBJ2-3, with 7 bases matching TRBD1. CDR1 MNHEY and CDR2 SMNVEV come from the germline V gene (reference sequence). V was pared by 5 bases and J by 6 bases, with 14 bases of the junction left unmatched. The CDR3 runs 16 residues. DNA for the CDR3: TGTGCCAGCAGTCCACCCCCGACAGGGTATAAGGATACGCAGTATTTT. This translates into CASSPPPTGYKDTQYF.

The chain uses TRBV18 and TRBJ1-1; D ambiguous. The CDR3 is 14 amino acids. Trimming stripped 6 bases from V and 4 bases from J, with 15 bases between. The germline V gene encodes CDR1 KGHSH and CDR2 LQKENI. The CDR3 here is CASSGAEGPTEAFF. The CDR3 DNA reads TGTGCCAGCTCCGGAGCAGAGGGTCCCACTGAAGCTTTCTTT. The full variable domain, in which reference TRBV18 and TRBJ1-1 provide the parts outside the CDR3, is NAGVMQNPRHLVRRRGQEARLRCSPMKGHSHVYWYRQLPEEGLKFMVYLQKENIIDESGMPKERFSAEFPKEGPSILRIQQVVRGDSAAYFCASSGAEGPTEAFFGQGTRLTVV.

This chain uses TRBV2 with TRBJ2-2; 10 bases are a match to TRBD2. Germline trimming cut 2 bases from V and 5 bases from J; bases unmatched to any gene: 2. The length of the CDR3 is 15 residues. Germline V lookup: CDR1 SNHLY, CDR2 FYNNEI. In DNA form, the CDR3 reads TGTGCCAGCAGTGAACTAGCGGGAGTAACCGGGGAGCTGTTTTTT. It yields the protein CASSELAGVTGELFF.

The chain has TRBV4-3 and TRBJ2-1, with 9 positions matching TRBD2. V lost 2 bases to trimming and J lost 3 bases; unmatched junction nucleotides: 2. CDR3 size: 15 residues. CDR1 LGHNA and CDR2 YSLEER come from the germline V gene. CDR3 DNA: TGCGCCAGCAGCCAATTAGCGGGAGACTACAATGAGCAGTTCTTC. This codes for CASSQLAGDYNEQFF.

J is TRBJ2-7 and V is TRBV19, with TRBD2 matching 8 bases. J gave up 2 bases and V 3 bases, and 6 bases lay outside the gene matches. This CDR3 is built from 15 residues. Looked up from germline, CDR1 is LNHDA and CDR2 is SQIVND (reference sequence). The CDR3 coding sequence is TGTGCCAGTAGTATGAGACGGGGGGGGACCTACGAGCAGTACTTC. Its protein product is CASSMRRGGTYEQYF.

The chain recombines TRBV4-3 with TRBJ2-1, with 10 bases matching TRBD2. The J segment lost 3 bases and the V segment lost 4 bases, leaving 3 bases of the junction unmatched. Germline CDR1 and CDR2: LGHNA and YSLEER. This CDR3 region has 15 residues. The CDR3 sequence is CASSPTSGFYNEQFF. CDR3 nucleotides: TGCGCCAGCAGCCCGACTAGCGGGTTCTACAATGAGCAGTTCTTC.

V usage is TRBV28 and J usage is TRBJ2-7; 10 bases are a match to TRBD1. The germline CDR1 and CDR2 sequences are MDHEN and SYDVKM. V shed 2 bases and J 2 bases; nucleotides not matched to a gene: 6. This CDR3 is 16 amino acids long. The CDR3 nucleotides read TGTGCCAGCAGTTTACCGCCCGGGACAGGGGCCTACGAGCAGTACTTC. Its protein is CASSLPPGTGAYEQYF.

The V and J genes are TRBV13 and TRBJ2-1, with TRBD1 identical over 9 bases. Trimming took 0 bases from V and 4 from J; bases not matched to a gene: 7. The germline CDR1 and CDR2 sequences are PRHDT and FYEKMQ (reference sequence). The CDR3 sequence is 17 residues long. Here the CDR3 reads CASSLGGETGGYNEQFF. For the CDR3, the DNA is TGTGCCAGCAGCTTAGGGGGGGAGACAGGGGGGTACAATGAGCAGTTCTTC.

CDR3 bases: TGTGCCAGCAGCTTATGGGTACGGGAGGGCCCGAATGAGCAGTTCTTC. Translated: CASSLWVREGPNEQFF. The chain uses TRBV7-6 and TRBJ2-1; 8 positions match TRBD2. V lost 2 bases and J lost 7; bases outside the gene matches: 10. CDR1 and CDR2 from the germline V gene are SGHVS and FNYEAQ. There are 16 residues in the CDR3.

The CDR3 protein is CASRNTEAFF. CDR3 nucleotide sequence: TGTGCCAGCAGGAACACTGAAGCTTTCTTT. The rearrangement joins TRBV21-1 to TRBJ1-1. TRBV21-1 is termed a pseudogene. The CDR3 is 10 amino acids.

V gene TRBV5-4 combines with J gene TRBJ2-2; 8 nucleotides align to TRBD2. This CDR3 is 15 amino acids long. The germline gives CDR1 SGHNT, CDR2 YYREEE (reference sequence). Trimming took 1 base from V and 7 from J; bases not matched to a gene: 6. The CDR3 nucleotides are TGTGCCAGCAGCTTGTACGCCACTAGCGGCGGGGAGCTGTTTTTT. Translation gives CASSLYATSGGELFF.

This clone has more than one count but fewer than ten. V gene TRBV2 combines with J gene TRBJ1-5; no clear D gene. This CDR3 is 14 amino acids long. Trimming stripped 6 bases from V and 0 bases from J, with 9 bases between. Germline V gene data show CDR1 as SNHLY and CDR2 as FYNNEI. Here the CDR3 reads CASRAGNSNQPQHF. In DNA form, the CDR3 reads TGTGCCAGCAGAGCCGGGAATAGCAATCAGCCCCAGCATTTT.

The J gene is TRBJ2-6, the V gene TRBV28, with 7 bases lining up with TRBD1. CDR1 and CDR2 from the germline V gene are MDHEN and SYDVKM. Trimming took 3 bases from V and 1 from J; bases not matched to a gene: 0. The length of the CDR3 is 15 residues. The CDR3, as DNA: TGTGCCAGCAGTTTGGGACAGTCTGGGGCCAACGTCCTGACTTTC. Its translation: CASSLGQSGANVLTF. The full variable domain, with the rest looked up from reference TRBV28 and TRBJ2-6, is DVKVTQSSRYLVKRTGEKVFLECVQDMDHENMFWYRQDPGLGLRLIYFSYDVKMKEKGDIPEGYSVSREKKERFSLILESASTNQTSMYLCASSLGQSGANVLTFGAGSRLTVL.

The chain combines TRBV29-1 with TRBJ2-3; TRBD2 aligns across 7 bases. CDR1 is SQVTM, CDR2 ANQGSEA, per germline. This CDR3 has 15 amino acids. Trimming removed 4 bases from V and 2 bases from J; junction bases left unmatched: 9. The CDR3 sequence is CSVATGAGATDTQYF. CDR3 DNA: TGCAGCGTTGCAACCGGGGCGGGAGCCACAGATACGCAGTATTTT.

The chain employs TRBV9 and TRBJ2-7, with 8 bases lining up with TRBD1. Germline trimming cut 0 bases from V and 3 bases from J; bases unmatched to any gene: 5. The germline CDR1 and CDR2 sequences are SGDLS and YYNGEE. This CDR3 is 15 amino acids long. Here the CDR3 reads CASSVAPTGGYEQYF. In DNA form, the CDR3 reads TGTGCCAGCAGCGTAGCCCCTACAGGGGGCTACGAGCAGTACTTC.

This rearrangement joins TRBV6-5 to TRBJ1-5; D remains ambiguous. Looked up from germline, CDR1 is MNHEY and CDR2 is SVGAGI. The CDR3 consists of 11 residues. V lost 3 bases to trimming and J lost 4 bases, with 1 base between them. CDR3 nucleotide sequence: TGTGCCAGCAGTTATAATCAGCCCCAGCATTTT. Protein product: CASSYNQPQHF.

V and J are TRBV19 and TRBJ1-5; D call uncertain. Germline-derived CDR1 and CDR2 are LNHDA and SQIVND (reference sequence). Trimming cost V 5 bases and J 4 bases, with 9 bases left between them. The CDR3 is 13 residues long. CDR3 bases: TGTGCCAGTAGTGTACCTCTTAATCAGCCCCAGCATTTT. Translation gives CASSVPLNQPQHF.